The T cell receptor beta chain under discussion was sequenced for a study of CD8+ T cells in alopecia areata. General observations from the study: Clonality was higher in lesional than normal scalp, especially in alopecia totalis/universalis.

Sample treatment: oral pan-JAK inhibitor, 5-10 mg twice daily. Concerning this clone itself: The antigen is undetermined.

Germline V gene sequence: CDR1 GTSNPN, CDR2 SVGIG (reference sequence). The CDR3 is 14 residues long. Trimming cost V 7 bases and J 0 bases; bases outside gene matches: 5. The sequencing template was cDNA reverse transcribed from extracted RNA. Sequencing was performed with immunoSEQ multiplex PCR; in TCRdb, only in-frame clones are kept and a portion is missing. This sample has around 210,000 clones, with less than 65% found just once. This clonotype originated in a human donor with alopecia areata. The rearrangement uses TRBV30 and TRBJ2-2; 7 nucleotides align to TRBD2. The source material was CD4+ T cells sorted from blood, sampled at week 4, from a patient treated with tofacitinib. The CDR3 is CASTRGANTGELFF. CDR3 DNA sequence: TGTGCCTCCACTCGGGGGGCGAACACCGGGGAGCTGTTTTTT.